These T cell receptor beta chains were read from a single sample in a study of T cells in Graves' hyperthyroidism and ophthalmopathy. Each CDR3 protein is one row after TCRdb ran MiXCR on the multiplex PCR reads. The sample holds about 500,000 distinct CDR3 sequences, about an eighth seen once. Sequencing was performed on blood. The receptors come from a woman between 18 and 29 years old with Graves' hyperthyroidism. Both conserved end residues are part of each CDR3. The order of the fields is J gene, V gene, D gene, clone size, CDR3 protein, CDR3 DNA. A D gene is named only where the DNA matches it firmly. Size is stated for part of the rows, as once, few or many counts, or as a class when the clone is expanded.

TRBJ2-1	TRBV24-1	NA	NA	CATSESWVPSSSYNEQFF	TGTGCCACCAGTGAAAGCTGGGTCCCGTCGAGCTCCTACAATGAGCAGTTCTTC
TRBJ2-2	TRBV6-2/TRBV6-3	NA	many	CASTLANVPGELFF	TGTGCCAGCACCCTAGCGAATGTCCCCGGGGAGCTGTTTTTT
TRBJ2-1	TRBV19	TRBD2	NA	CASSKKLAGNEQFF	TGTGCCAGTAGTAAGAAACTAGCGGGCAATGAGCAGTTCTTC
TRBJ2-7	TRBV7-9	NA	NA	CASSPDRHPPEQYF	TGTGCCAGCAGCCCGGACCGGCACCCCCCCGAGCAGTACTTC
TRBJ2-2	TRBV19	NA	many	CASSGWGVQIYTGELFF	TGTGCCAGTAGTGGCTGGGGCGTGCAAATCTACACCGGGGAGCTGTTTTTT
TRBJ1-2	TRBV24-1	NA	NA	CATSGPFSGYTF	TGTGCCACCAGTGGCCCCTTCTCGGGCTACACCTTC
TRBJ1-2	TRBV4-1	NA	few	CASSQDPPPLYNYGYTF	TGCGCCAGCAGCCAAGACCCCCCACCACTATATAACTATGGCTACACCTTC
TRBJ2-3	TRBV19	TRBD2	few	CASSRQTSGRAADTQYF	TGTGCCAGTAGTAGACAGACTAGCGGGAGGGCGGCAGATACGCAGTATTTT
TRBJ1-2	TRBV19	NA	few	CASSVLYGYTF	TGTGCCAGTAGTGTCCTATATGGCTACACCTTC
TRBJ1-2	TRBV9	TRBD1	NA	CASSVNGQGGGYTF	TGTGCCAGCAGCGTCAACGGACAGGGGGGAGGCTACACCTTC
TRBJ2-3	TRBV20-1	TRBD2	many	CSARDGSGRAIHTQYF	TGCAGTGCTAGAGATGGAAGCGGGAGGGCCATCCATACGCAGTATTTT
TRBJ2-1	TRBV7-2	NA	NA	CASSSDLGSYNEQFF	TGTGCCAGCAGTTCCGACTTAGGCTCCTACAATGAGCAGTTCTTC
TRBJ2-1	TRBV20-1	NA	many	CSARDLPASYNEQFF	TGCAGTGCTAGAGATCTGCCCGCATCCTACAATGAGCAGTTCTTC
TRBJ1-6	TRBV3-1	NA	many	CASSQDGVPPLHF	TGTGCCAGCAGCCAAGATGGGGTACCACCCCTCCACTTT
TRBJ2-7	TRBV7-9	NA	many	CASSRGLDEQYF	TGTGCCAGCAGCCGGGGTTTGGATGAGCAGTACTTC
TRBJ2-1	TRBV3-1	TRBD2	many	CASSQARLAGVRNEQFF	TGTGCCAGCAGCCAAGCTCGACTAGCGGGAGTGCGCAATGAGCAGTTCTTC